The 18 T cell receptor beta chains below were found in one sample sequenced in a study of cytomegalovirus exposure and HLA in healthy donors. Primers: 60 Vbeta forward and 13 Jbeta reverse. Profiled with immunoSEQ multiplex PCR; TCRdb holds only in-frame clones, not every one. The top ten clones hold 0.55% to 0.8% of a sample with roughly 140,000 clones, about 79% of them seen once. The specimen sequenced was PBMCs. The receptors shown here come from a male donor in good health and CMV-seronegative.

The CDR3 sequence: CASSPPGVGTEAFF. CDR3 DNA: TGTGCCAGCTCACCGCCAGGGGTCGGCACTGAAGCTTTCTTT. The rearrangement links TRBV18 to TRBJ1-1; D perhaps matches TRBD1 (6 bases). V lost 3 bases and J lost 4, with 12 bases in between. The germline V gene encodes CDR1 KGHSH and CDR2 LQKENI. The CDR3 is 14 residues long.

The chain carries TRBV6-6 and TRBJ1-2; D may be TRBD1 (5 bases). CDR1 and CDR2 (germline): MNHNY, SVGAGI (reference sequence). The CDR3 is 14 residues long. V was shortened by 2 bases and J by 4 bases, with 11 bases between the two germline ends. CDR3 amino acids: CASSYDQGGYGYTF. The CDR3 DNA reads as TGTGCCAGCAGTTACGATCAGGGAGGCTATGGCTACACCTTC.

This clone was picked up a small number of times. This chain joins TRBV7-2 and TRBJ2-5; 8 bases are a match to TRBD1. The ends lost 3 bases at V and 5 bases at J; junction bases unmatched: 2. Germline V lookup: CDR1 SGHTA, CDR2 FQGNSA. The CDR3 has 13 amino acids. CDR3 protein: CASSFRGRETQYF. The CDR3 nucleotides are TGTGCCAGCAGCTTCAGGGGGCGCGAGACCCAGTACTTC.

Notes on this clone: Relative to the germline gene, one junction end is altered; a read error may explain this. V usage is TRBV7-9 and J usage is TRBJ1-2; 11 bases map to TRBD1. The germline CDR1 and CDR2 sequences are SEHNR and FQNEAQ (reference sequence). The CDR3 has 17 residues. The CDR3 sequence is CSSSLARGGQGAYGYTF. CDR3 DNA sequence: TGTTCCAGCAGCTTAGCGAGAGGAGGACAGGGGGCTTATGGCTACACCTTC.

V gene TRBV30 combines with J gene TRBJ2-7; 9 nucleotides align to TRBD2. The J segment lost 2 bases and the V segment lost 4 bases, leaving 9 bases of the junction unmatched. The CDR3 spans 15 residues. Germline CDR1 and CDR2: GTSNPN and SVGIG (reference sequence). The CDR3 DNA sequence: TGTGCCTGGAATTCTGGCGGGGGGGGTACCTACGAGCAGTACTTC. This translates into CAWNSGGGGTYEQYF.

The chain combines TRBV11-1 with TRBJ2-1, with 9 bases that match TRBD1. The CDR3 consists of 16 residues. V shed 5 bases and J 5 bases; nucleotides not matched to a gene: 10. In germline, CDR1 is SGHAT, CDR2 FQDESV (reference sequence). As DNA, the CDR3 is TGTGCCAGCAGCAACGCCCGGGACAGGGTGGACAATGAGCAGTTCTTC. Its protein is CASSNARDRVDNEQFF.

The chain carries TRBV11-3 and TRBJ2-1; a weak D match, TRBD1 (6 bases). From germline, CDR1 is SGHNT and CDR2 YENEEA. CDR3 length: 16 amino acids. The ends were cut back, 6 bases at V and 5 bases at J, with 20 bases in the middle. The DNA for the CDR3 is TGTGCCAGCAGTACAATTGACCGGGACAACGACAATGAGCAGTTCTTC. Translation gives CASSTIDRDNDNEQFF. Supplemented by reference TRBV11-3 and TRBJ2-1, the full variable domain reads EAGVVQSPRYKIIEKKQPVAFWCNPISGHNTLYWYLQNLGQGPELLIRYENEEAVDDSQLPKDRFSAERLKGVDSTLKIQPAELGDSAVYLCASSTIDRDNDNEQFFGPGTRLTVL.

The CDR3: CASSHGGGKNIQYF. In DNA form, the CDR3 reads TGTGCCAGCAGTCATGGGGGGGGCAAAAACATTCAGTACTTC. This chain uses TRBV27 with TRBJ2-4; 7 bases align to TRBD2. V was pared by 5 bases and J by 3 bases, with 4 bases of the junction left unmatched. There are 14 residues in the CDR3. The germline gives CDR1 MNHEY, CDR2 SMNVEV (reference sequence).

The chain carries TRBV5-1 and TRBJ2-5, with TRBD2 matching over 13 bases. The V and J ends lost 4 bases and 4 bases, in that order; junction bases with no gene match: 7. The CDR3 consists of 16 residues. CDR1 is SGHRS, CDR2 YFSETQ, per germline. The CDR3 here is CASSELTSGGRETQYF. CDR3 nucleotide sequence: TGCGCCAGCAGCGAACTGACTAGCGGGGGGAGAGAGACCCAGTACTTC.

The rearrangement links TRBV12-5 to TRBJ2-1; TRBD1 aligns across 9 bases. The CDR3 is 15 amino acids. Unmatched junction bases numbered 6, after V lost 6 bases and J lost 3 bases. Germline V gene sequence: CDR1 LGHNT, CDR2 FRNRAP. CDR3 bases: TGTGCTAGTGGCCCCGGGACAGGGATCTACAATGAGCAGTTCTTC. Residues: CASGPGTGIYNEQFF.

The rearrangement links TRBV5-4 to TRBJ1-1, with TRBD1 identical over 7 bases. Germline CDR1 reads SGHNT; CDR2 reads YYREEE (reference sequence). V dropped 0 bases and J dropped 4; count of bases not matched to a gene: 9. The CDR3 contains 16 residues. This CDR3 is CASSLGGRQGGTEAFF. The CDR3 nucleotides read TGTGCCAGCAGCTTGGGCGGTCGGCAGGGGGGCACTGAAGCTTTCTTT.

V usage is TRBV19 and J usage is TRBJ2-5, with TRBD2 identical over 10 bases. With V trimmed by 5 bases and J by 6 bases, 9 bases remained unmatched. Germline CDR1 and CDR2: LNHDA and SQIVND (reference sequence). The CDR3 spans 15 residues. CDR3 DNA: TGTGCCAGTAGTTCTCAATCTAGCGGGAGAAAGACCCAGTACTTC. Translating gives CASSSQSSGRKTQYF.

The chain carries TRBV6-1 and TRBJ1-2, with 12 bases identical to TRBD1. Germline CDR1 reads MNHNS; CDR2 reads SASEGT. This CDR3 spans 14 amino acids. The DNA of the CDR3 is TGTGCTACCACTCCGGGACAGGGGGCTATTGGCTACACCTTC. Translating gives CATTPGQGAIGYTF.

The chain couples TRBV4-2 to TRBJ2-1, with a possible D match to TRBD2 (6 bases). With 0 bases removed from V and 4 bases from J, the gap between germline ends came to 16 bases. The CDR3 loop spans 17 amino acids. CDR1 LGHNA and CDR2 YNFKEQ come from the germline V gene. The CDR3 spells CASSQDIVRERYNEQFF. The CDR3 coding sequence is TGTGCCAGCAGCCAAGATATCGTTCGGGAGAGATACAATGAGCAGTTCTTC.

V is TRBV5-1 and J is TRBJ2-1, with 9 bases identical to TRBD1. J lost 8 bases, V lost 3 bases, and 12 bases had no gene match. Germline V lookup: CDR1 SGHRS, CDR2 YFSETQ. The CDR3 is 16 residues long. Here the CDR3 reads CASSSPDRGLWDEQFF. In nucleotides, the CDR3 is TGCGCCAGCAGCTCGCCGGACAGGGGACTCTGGGATGAGCAGTTCTTC.

The chain recombines TRBV2 with TRBJ1-1, with TRBD1 matching 8 bases. The germline gives CDR1 SNHLY, CDR2 FYNNEI. J lost 4 bases, V lost 6 bases, and 7 bases had no gene match. The CDR3 length is 14 residues. DNA of the CDR3: TGTGCCAGCAGACTGGGAACAGGGGGCACTGAAGCTTTCTTT. As protein: CASRLGTGGTEAFF.

The gene calls are TRBV12-5 and TRBJ1-2; 8 bases line up with TRBD1. This CDR3 spans 16 amino acids. V dropped 1 base and J dropped 4; count of bases not matched to a gene: 8. The V gene's germline CDR1 is LGHNT and CDR2 FRNRAP. CDR3 sequence (DNA): TGTGCTAGTGGTTTGGACTACGGACAGGGACCCTATGGCTACACCTTC. Protein product: CASGLDYGQGPYGYTF.

The rearrangement links TRBV10-2 to TRBJ1-4; no reliable D call. Trimming removed 8 bases at V and 8 bases at J, with 15 bases between. This CDR3 is 13 amino acids long. Germline V gene data show CDR1 as WSHSY and CDR2 as SAAADI. CDR3 sequence (DNA): TGCGCCAGCTGGGGAGTAGGGAACGAAAAACTGTTTTTT. Residues: CASWGVGNEKLFF.